This passage covers 12 T cell receptor beta chains from one sample sequenced in a study of cytomegalovirus exposure and HLA in healthy donors. Vbeta (60) and Jbeta (13) primers were used in the PCR. Sequencing used immunoSEQ multiplex PCR; TCRdb keeps in-frame clones, though not all of them. The table has approximately 110,000 clones, 15% seen once. The source material was PBMCs. These receptors originate from a woman between 18 and 29 years old in good health and CMV-seronegative.

J is TRBJ2-7 and V is TRBV4-1; D remains unclear. V was pared by 2 bases and J by 3 bases, with 11 bases between. Germline V lookup: CDR1 MGHRA, CDR2 YSYEKL. This CDR3 region has 14 residues. The CDR3 protein is CASSQQVQSYEQYF. Written as DNA, the CDR3 is TGCGCCAGCAGCCAACAGGTTCAAAGCTACGAGCAGTACTTC.

The V gene is TRBV5-1, the J gene TRBJ2-7; D possibly corresponds to TRBD1 (5 bases). Germline V lookup: CDR1 SGHRS, CDR2 YFSETQ. CDR3 size: 15 residues. Deletions cut 0 bases from V and 0 bases from J, with 10 bases between. The DNA for the CDR3 is TGCGCCAGCAGCTTGGGGGGCAGAAGCTCCTACGAGCAGTACTTC. Translation: CASSLGGRSSYEQYF.

This rearrangement joins TRBV27 to TRBJ2-1, with D uncertain. Trimming pared 2 bases from V and 5 bases from J, leaving 10 bases between. The CDR3 has 14 residues. The germline V gene has CDR1 MNHEY and CDR2 SMNVEV (reference sequence). This chain's CDR3 is CASSLTHYNNEQFF. CDR3 nucleotides: TGTGCCAGCAGTTTAACCCACTATAACAATGAGCAGTTCTTC.

V usage is TRBV7-3 and J usage is TRBJ2-1; D not resolved. The CDR3 spans 13 residues. Looked up from germline, CDR1 is SGHTA and CDR2 is FQGTGA. V was shortened by 4 bases and J by 6 bases, with 10 bases between the two germline ends. The CDR3 sequence is CASSSLGPNEQFF. In DNA, the CDR3 is TGTGCCAGCAGCTCCCTGGGCCCCAATGAGCAGTTCTTC.

The chain recombines TRBV27 with TRBJ1-6; the D is unclear. Trimming left V 4 bases short and J 4 bases short, with 17 bases between. CDR1 and CDR2 (germline): MNHEY, SMNVEV (reference sequence). This CDR3 has 17 residues. CDR3 in amino acids: CASSSPAGSQYNSPLHF. As DNA, the CDR3 is TGTGCCAGCAGTTCCCCGGCGGGGAGCCAATATAATTCACCCCTCCACTTT.

The chain carries TRBV18 and TRBJ2-7, with 12 bases aligning to TRBD2. The V gene's germline CDR1 is KGHSH and CDR2 LQKENI. J lost 4 bases, V lost 3 bases, and 1 base had no gene match. The CDR3 loop spans 14 amino acids. CDR3 coding DNA: TGTGCCAGCTCACCGGGACTAGCGGGTTACGAGCAGTACTTC. Protein: CASSPGLAGYEQYF.

This clone occurred a few times. The gene calls are TRBV15 and TRBJ1-6; D not resolved. This CDR3 has 15 amino acids. Trimming took off 3 bases at V and 10 bases at J, with 16 bases between the two ends. Germline assignment: CDR1 LNHNV and CDR2 YYDKDF (reference sequence). This CDR3 is CATSSEERLESPLHF. In nucleotides, the CDR3 is TGTGCCACCAGCAGTGAGGAGAGACTTGAGTCACCCCTCCACTTT.

This clone was recorded a few times. The genes are TRBV15 and TRBJ1-4; 7 nucleotides align to TRBD1. This CDR3 has 15 residues. Trimming at V came to 3 bases and at J to 7 bases, leaving 8 bases not matched to a gene. Germline CDR1 and CDR2: LNHNV and YYDKDF (reference sequence). This CDR3 is CATSSDTGTVEKLFF. CDR3 nucleotides: TGTGCCACCAGCAGCGATACCGGGACAGTTGAAAAACTGTTTTTT.

This chain links TRBV19 with TRBJ1-1; D gene unclear. The V gene's germline CDR1 is LNHDA and CDR2 SQIVND (reference sequence). The CDR3 sequence is 14 residues long. Trimming cost V 3 bases and J 1 base, with 9 bases left between them. Here the CDR3 DNA reads TGTGCCAGTAGTATTCCGTTTCGGAACACTGAAGCTTTCTTT. It codes for CASSIPFRNTEAFF.

This clone was found a few times. The chain employs TRBV29-1 and TRBJ2-1, with TRBD1 as a possible D gene (8 bases). Germline values: CDR1 SQVTM, CDR2 ANQGSEA. V shed 6 bases and J shed 8 bases, with 17 bases lying between them. The CDR3 spans 13 residues. CDR3 region: CSVGGTGRYEQFF. The CDR3 DNA reads as TGCAGCGTCGGGGGGACAGGACGGTATGAGCAGTTCTTC.

The chain uses TRBV10-3 and TRBJ2-1, with TRBD2 matching 15 bases. This CDR3 is 17 amino acids long. The V and J ends lost 8 bases and 0 bases, in that order; junction bases with no gene match: 5. CDR1 is ENHRY, CDR2 SYGVKD, per germline. In DNA, the CDR3 is TGTGCCATCGGGGGACTAGCGGGAGGTCCCTCCTACAATGAGCAGTTCTTC. This sequence encodes CAIGGLAGGPSYNEQFF.

The chain recombines TRBV10-3 with TRBJ2-2; unclear D gene. The CDR3 has 14 residues. V was cut by 7 bases and J by 0 bases, with 9 bases left in between. Germline lookup yields CDR1 ENHRY and CDR2 SYGVKD. The CDR3 coding sequence is TGTGCCATCACTGACCGTTCGAACACCGGGGAGCTGTTTTTT. Its translation: CAITDRSNTGELFF.